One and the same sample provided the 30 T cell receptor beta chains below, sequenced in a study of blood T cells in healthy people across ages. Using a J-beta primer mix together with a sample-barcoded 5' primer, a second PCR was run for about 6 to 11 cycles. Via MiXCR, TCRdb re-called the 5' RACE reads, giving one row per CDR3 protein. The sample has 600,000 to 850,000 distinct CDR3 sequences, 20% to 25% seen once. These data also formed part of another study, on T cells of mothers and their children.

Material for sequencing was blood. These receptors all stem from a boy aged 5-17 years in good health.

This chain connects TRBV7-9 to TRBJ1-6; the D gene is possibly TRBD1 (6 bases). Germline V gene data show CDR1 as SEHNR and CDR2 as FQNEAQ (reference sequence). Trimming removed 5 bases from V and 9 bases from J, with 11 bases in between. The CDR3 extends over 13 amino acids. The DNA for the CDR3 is TGTGCCAGCAGCCGAGGGGGGCTTTCACCCCTCCACTTT. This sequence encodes CASSRGGLSPLHF.

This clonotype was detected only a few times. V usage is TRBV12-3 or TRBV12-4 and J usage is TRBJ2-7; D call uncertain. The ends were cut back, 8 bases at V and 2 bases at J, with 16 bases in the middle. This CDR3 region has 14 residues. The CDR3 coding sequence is TGTGCCAGCGGCGCCTCGGGTAAGCCCTACGAGCAGTACTTC. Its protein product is CASGASGKPYEQYF.

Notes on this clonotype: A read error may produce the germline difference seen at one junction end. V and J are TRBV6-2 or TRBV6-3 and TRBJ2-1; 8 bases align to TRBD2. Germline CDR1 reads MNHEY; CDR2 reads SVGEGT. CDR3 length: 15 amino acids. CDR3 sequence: CASSPREGLNNAQFF. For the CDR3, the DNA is TGTGCCAGTAGTCCACGGGAGGGCCTGAACAATGCGCAGTTCTTC.

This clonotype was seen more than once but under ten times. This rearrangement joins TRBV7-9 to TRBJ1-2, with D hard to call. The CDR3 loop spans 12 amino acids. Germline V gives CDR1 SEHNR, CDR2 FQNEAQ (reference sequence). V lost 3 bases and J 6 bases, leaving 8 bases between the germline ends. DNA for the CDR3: TGTGCCAGCAGCTTCGCCAACGATGGCTACACCTTC. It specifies CASSFANDGYTF.

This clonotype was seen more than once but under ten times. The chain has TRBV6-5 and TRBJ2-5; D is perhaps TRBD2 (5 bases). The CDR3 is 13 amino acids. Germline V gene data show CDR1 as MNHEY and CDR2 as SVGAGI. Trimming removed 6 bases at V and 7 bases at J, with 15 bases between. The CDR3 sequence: CASSPRSEGTQYF. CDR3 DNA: TGTGCCAGCAGCCCTAGATCCGAGGGGACCCAGTACTTC.

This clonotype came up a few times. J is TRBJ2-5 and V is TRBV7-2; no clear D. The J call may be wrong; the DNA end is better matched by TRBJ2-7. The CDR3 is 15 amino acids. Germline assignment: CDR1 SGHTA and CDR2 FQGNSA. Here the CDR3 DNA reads TGTGCCAGCAGCTTAGTAATTGGATTGGGCTACGAGCAGTACTTC. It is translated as CASSLVIGLGYEQYF.

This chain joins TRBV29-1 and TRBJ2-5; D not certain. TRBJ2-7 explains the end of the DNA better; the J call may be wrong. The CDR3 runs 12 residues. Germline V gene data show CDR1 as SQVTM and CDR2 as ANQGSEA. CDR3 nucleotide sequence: TGCAGCGTTAAGCTGGGCACCCACGAGCAGTACTTC. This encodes CSVKLGTHEQYF.

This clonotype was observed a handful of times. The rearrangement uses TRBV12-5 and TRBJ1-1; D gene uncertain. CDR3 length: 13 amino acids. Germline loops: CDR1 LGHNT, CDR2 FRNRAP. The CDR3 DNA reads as TGTGCCACCACAGAGAGGTATAACACTGAAGCTTTCTTT. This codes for CATTERYNTEAFF.

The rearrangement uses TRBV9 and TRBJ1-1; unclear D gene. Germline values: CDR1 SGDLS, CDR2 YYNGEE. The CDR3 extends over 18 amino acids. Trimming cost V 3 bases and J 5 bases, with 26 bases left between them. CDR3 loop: CASSAVSYNPPSGTEAFF. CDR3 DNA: TGTGCCAGCAGCGCAGTCTCTTATAATCCTCCCTCTGGGACTGAAGCTTTCTTT. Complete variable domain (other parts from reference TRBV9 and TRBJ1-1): DSGVTQTPKHLITATGQRVTLRCSPRSGDLSVYWYQQSLDQGLQFLIQYYNGEERAKGNILERFSAQQFPDLHSELNLSSLELGDSALYFCASSAVSYNPPSGTEAFFGQGTRLTVV.

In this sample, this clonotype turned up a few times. The CDR3 loop is CASRQTGDFRNTEAFF. For the CDR3, the DNA is TGTGCCAGCAGACAAACAGGGGACTTCCGAAACACTGAAGCTTTCTTT. The V call is TRBV5-4, the J call TRBJ1-1; 7 bases are a match to TRBD1. The CDR3 sequence is 16 residues long. Per germline, CDR1 SGHNT and CDR2 YYREEE (reference sequence). With V trimmed by 5 bases and J by 2 bases, 12 bases remained unmatched.

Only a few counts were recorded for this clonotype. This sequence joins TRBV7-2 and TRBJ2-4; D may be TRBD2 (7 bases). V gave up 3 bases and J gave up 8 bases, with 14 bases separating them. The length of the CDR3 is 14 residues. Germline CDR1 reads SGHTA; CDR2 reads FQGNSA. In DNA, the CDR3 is TGTGCCAGCAGCTTTTTTGGGGGGGCCTACATTCAGTACTTC. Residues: CASSFFGGAYIQYF.

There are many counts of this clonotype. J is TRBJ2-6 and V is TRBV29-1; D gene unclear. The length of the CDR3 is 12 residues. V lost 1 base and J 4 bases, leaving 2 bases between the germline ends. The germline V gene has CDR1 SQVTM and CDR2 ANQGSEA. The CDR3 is CSVEGGANVLTF. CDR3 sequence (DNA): TGCAGCGTTGAAGGAGGGGCCAACGTCCTGACTTTC.

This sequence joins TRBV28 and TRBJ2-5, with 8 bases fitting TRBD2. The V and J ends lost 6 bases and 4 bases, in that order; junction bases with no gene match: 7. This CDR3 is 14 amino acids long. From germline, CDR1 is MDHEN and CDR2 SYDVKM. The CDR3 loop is CASSIAGGGETQYF. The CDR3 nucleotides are TGTGCCAGCAGCATTGCGGGGGGAGGAGAGACCCAGTACTTC.

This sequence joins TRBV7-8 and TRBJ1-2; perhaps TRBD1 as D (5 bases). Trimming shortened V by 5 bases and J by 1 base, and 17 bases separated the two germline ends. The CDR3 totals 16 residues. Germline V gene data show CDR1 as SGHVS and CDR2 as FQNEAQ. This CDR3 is CASSPTPGPDNYGYTF. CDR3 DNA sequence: TGTGCCAGCAGCCCAACTCCGGGGCCCGATAACTATGGCTACACCTTC.

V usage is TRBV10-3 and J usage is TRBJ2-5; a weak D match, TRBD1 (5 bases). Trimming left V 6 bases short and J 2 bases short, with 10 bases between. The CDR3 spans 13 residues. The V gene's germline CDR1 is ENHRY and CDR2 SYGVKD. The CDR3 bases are TGTGCCATCAGACAGGACGGGCAAGAGACCCAGTACTTC. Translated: CAIRQDGQETQYF.

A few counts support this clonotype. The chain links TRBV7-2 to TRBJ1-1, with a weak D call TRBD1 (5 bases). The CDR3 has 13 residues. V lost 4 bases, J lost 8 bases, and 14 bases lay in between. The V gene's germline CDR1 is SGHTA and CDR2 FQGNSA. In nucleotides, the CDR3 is TGTGCCAGCAGCTCCGACAGAGGCAGGGAAGCTTTCTTT. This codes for CASSSDRGREAFF.

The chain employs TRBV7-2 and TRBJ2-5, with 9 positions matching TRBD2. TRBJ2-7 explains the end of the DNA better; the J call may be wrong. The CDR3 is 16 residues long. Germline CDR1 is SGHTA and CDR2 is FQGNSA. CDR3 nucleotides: TGTGCCAGCAGCTTGGGAGCAGCGGGAGGAACCTACGAGCAGTACTTC. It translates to CASSLGAAGGTYEQYF.

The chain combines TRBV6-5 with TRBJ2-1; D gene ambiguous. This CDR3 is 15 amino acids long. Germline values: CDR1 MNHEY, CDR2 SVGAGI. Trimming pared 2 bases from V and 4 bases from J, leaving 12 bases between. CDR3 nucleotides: TGTGCCAGCAGTTACGGAAGGGCATATTACAATGAGCAGTTCTTC. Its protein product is CASSYGRAYYNEQFF.

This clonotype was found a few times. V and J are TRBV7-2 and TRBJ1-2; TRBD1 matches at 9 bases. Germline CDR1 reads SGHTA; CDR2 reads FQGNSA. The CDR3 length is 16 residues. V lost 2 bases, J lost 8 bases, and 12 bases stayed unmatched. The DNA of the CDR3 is TGTGCCAGCAGCTTAAACCCGGGACAGGGAAAGAGGGGCTACACCTTC. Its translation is CASSLNPGQGKRGYTF.

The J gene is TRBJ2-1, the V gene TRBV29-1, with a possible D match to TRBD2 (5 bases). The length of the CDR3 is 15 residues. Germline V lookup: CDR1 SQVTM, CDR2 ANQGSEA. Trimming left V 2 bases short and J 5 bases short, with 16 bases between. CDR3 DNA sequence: TGCAGCGTTGAACCCGCGGGTGGGTCGCACAATGAGCAGTTCTTC. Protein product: CSVEPAGGSHNEQFF.

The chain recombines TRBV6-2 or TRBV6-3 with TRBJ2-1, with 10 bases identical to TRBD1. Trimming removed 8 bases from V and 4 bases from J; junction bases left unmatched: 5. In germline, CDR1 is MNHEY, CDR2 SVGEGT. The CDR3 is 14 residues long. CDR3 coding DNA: TGTGCCAGCGTAGGGACAGGGGTATACAATGAGCAGTTCTTC. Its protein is CASVGTGVYNEQFF.

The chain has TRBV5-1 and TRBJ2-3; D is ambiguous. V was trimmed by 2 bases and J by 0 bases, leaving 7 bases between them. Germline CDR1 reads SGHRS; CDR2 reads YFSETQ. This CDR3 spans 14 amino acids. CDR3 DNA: TGCGCCAGCAGCTTCAATCCAAGCACAGATACGCAGTATTTT. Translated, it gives CASSFNPSTDTQYF.

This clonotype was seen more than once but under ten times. CDR3 DNA sequence: TGTGCCAGCAGTTTTAGCAGGGGGGACACTGAAGCTTTCTTT. This encodes CASSFSRGDTEAFF. The chain joins TRBV12-3 or TRBV12-4 to TRBJ1-1; 7 bases are shared with TRBD1. V shed 3 bases, J shed 3 bases, and the junction held 4 bases outside the gene matches. CDR3 length: 14 residues.

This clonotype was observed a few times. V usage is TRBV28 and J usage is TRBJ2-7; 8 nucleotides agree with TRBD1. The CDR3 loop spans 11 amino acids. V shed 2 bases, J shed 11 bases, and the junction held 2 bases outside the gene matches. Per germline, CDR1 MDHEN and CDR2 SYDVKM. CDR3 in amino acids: CASSLGTGKYF. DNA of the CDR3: TGTGCCAGCAGTTTAGGGACAGGCAAGTACTTC.

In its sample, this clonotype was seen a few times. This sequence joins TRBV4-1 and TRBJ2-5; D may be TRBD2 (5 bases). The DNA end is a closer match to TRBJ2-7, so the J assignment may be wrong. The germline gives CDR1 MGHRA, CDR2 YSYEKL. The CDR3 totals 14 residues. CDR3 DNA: TGCGCCAGCAGCCACAGGACTGGTTCCTACGAGCAGTACTTC. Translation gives CASSHRTGSYEQYF.

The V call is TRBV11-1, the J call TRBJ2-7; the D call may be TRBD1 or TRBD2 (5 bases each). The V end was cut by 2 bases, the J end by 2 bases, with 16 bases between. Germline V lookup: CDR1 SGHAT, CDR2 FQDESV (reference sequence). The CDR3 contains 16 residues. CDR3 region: CASSLHRDEITYEQYF. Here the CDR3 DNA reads TGTGCCAGCAGCTTACATCGGGACGAAATTACCTACGAGCAGTACTTC.

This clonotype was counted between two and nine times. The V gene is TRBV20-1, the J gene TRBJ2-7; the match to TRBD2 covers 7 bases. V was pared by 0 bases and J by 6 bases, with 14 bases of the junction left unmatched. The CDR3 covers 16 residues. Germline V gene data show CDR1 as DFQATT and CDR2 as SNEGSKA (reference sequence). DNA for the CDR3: TGCAGTGCTAGAGACCCGATACTAGCGAGCGCTGGCGAGCAGTACTTC. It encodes CSARDPILASAGEQYF.

Here the CDR3 reads CAISGQGIDSYEQYF. The DNA of the CDR3 is TGTGCCATCAGTGGTCAGGGGATTGACTCCTACGAGCAGTACTTC. The chain recombines TRBV10-3 with TRBJ2-5; perhaps TRBD1 as D (6 bases). The DNA end lines up better with TRBJ2-7; the J call may be wrong. CDR1 and CDR2 (germline): ENHRY, SYGVKD. The CDR3 runs to 15 residues.

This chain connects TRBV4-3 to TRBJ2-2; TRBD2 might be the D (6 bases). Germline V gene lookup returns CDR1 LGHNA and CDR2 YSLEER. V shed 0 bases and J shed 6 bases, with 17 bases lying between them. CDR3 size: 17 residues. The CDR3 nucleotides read TGCGCCAGCAGCCAAGATTGGCGGGGTACTGCGGCCGGGGAGCTGTTTTTT. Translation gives CASSQDWRGTAAGELFF.

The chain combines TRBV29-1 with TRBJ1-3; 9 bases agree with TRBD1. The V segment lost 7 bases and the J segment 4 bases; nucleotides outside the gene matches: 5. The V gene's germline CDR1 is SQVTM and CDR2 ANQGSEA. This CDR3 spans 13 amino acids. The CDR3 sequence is CSAGTGLGNTIYF. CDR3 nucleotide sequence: TGCAGCGCGGGGACAGGGCTGGGAAACACCATATATTTT.